The clone carrying this T cell receptor (beta chain) came up a few times. This specimen belongs to a study of blood T cell repertoires in COVID-19. Study-level information: Sites across the United States, Italy and Spain contributed samples from acute and convalescent COVID-19.

Here immunoSEQ multiplex PCR was the method, and the copy in TCRdb shows in-frame clones only, minus some. The sample holds fewer than 130,000 clones, around 80% seen once. Sequenced sample: peripheral blood. This TCR came from a woman over 75 with acute or convalescent COVID-19.

The CDR3 DNA sequence: TGTGCCAGCGCCCGGGACAGGCCTTACAATGAGCAGTTCTTC. Protein: CASARDRPYNEQFF. V gene TRBV6-5 combines with J gene TRBJ2-1; 8 bases fit TRBD1. J was trimmed by 4 bases and V by 8 bases; bases with no gene match: 7. Germline lookup yields CDR1 MNHEY and CDR2 SVGAGI. The CDR3 loop spans 14 amino acids.